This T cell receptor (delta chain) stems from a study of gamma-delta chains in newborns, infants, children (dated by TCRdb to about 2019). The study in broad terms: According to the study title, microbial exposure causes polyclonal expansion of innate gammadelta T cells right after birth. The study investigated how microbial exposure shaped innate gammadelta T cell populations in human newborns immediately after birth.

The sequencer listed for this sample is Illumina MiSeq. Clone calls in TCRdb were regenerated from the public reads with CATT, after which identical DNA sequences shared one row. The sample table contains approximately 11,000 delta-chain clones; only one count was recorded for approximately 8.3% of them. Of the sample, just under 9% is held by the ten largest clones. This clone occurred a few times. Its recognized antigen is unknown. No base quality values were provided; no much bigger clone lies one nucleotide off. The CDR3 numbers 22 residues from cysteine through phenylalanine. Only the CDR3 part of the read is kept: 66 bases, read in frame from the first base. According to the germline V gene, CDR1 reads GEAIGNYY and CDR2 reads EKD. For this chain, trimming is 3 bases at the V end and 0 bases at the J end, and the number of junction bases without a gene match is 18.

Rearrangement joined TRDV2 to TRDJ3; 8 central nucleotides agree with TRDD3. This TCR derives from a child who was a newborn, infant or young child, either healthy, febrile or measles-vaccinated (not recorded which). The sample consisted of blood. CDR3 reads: CACDSYWGAPSESSWDTRQMFF. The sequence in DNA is TGTGCCTGTGACTCATACTGGGGGGCACCGTCGGAAAGCTCCTGGGACACCCGACAGATGTTTTTC.